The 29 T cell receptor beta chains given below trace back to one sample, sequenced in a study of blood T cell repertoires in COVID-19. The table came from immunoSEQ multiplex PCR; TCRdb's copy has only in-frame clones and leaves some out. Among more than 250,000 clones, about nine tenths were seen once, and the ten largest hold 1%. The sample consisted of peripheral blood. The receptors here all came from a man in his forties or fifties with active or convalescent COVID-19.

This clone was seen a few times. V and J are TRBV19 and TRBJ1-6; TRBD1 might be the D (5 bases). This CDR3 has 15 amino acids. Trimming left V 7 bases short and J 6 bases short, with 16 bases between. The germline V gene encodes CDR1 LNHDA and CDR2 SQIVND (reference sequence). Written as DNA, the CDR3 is TGTGCCAGTAAAATTCAGGGTGGTTTTAATTCACCCCTCCACTTT. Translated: CASKIQGGFNSPLHF. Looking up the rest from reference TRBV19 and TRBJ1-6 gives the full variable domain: DGGITQSPKYLFRKEGQNVTLSCEQNLNHDAMYWYRQDPGQGLRLIYYSQIVNDFQKGDIAEGYSVSREKKESFPLTVTSAQKNPTAFYLCASKIQGGFNSPLHFGNGTRLTVT.

CDR3 region: CASSTGTGDTGNTIYF. The DNA for the CDR3 is TGTGCCAGTAGTACTGGGACAGGGGATACAGGAAACACCATATATTTT. J is TRBJ1-3 and V is TRBV19; 10 bases are shared with TRBD1. CDR1 is LNHDA, CDR2 SQIVND, per germline (reference sequence). The V segment lost 4 bases and the J segment 4 bases; nucleotides outside the gene matches: 7. The CDR3 spans 16 residues.

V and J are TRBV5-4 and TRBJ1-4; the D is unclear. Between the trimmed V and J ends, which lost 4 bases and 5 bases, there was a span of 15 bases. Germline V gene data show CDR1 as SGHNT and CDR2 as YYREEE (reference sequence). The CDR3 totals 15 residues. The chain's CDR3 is CASSRSGSRNEKLFF. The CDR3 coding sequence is TGTGCCAGCAGCCGGAGCGGGTCGCGGAATGAAAAACTGTTTTTT.

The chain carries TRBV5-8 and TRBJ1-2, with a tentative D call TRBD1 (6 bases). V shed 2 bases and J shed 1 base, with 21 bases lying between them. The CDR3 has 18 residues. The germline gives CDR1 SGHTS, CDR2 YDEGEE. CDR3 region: CASSFRGILKKVNYGYTF. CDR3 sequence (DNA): TGTGCCAGCAGCTTCAGGGGAATACTGAAAAAGGTTAACTATGGCTACACCTTC.

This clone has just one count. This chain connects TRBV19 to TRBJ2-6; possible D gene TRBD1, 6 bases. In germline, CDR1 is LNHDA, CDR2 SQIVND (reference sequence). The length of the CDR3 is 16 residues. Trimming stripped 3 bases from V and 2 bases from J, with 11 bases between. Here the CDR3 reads CASSIAWTAGANVLTF. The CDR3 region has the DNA TGTGCCAGTAGTATCGCCTGGACAGCTGGGGCCAACGTCCTGACTTTC.

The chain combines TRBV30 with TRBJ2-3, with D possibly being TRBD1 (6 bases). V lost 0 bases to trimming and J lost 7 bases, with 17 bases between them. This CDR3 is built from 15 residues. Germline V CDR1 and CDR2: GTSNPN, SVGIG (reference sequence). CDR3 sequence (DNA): TGTGCCTGGAGTGTAAAAGGGGGAACCCTCTATACGCAGTATTTT. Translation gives CAWSVKGGTLYTQYF.

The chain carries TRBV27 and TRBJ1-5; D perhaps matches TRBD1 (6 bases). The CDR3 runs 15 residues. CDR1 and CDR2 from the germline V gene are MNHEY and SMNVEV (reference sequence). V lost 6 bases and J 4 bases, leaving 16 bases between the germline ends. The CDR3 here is CASRPQQGINQPQHF. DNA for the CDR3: TGTGCCAGCAGGCCCCAACAGGGAATTAATCAGCCCCAGCATTTT.

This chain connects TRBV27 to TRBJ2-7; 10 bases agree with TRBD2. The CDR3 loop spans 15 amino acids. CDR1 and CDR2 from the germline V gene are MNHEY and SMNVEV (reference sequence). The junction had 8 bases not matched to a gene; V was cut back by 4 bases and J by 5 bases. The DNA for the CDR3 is TGTGCCAGCAGTTCCCTAGCGGGAGTAACCCACGAGCAGTACTTC. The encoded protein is CASSSLAGVTHEQYF.

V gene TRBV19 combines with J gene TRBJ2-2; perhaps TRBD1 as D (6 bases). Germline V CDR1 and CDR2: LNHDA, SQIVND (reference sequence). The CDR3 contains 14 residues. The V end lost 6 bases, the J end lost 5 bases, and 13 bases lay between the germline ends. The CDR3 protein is CASSIHRETGELFF. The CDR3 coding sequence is TGTGCCAGTAGCATCCACAGGGAAACCGGGGAGCTGTTTTTT.

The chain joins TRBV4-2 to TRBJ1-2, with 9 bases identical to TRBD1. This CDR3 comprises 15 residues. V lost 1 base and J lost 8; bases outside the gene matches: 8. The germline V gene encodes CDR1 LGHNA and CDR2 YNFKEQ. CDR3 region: CASSQAGTGTRGYTF. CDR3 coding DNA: TGTGCCAGCAGCCAAGCTGGGACAGGGACGCGGGGCTACACCTTC.

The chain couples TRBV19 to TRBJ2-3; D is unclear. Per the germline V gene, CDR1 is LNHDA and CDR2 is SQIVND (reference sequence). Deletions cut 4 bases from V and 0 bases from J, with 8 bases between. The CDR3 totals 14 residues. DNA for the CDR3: TGTGCCAGTAGTACCATAGAAAGCACAGATACGCAGTATTTT. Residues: CASSTIESTDTQYF. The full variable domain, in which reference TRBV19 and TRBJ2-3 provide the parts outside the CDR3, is DGGITQSPKYLFRKEGQNVTLSCEQNLNHDAMYWYRQDPGQGLRLIYYSQIVNDFQKGDIAEGYSVSREKKESFPLTVTSAQKNPTAFYLCASSTIESTDTQYFGPGTRLTVL.

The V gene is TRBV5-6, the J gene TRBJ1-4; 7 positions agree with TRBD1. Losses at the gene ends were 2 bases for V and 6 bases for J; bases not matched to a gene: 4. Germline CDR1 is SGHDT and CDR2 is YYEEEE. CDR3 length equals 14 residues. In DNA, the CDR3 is TGTGCCAGCAGCTTTAAGGGGGCGCATGAAAAACTGTTTTTT. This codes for CASSFKGAHEKLFF.

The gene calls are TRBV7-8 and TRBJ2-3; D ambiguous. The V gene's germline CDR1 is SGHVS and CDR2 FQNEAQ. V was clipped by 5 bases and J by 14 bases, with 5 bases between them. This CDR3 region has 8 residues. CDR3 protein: CASSPLYF. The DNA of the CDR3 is TGTGCCAGCAGCCCCTTGTATTTT.

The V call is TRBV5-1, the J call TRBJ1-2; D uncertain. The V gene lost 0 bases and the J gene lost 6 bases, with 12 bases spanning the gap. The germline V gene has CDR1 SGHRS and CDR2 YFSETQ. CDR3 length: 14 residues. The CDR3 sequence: CASSLGPTGNGYTF. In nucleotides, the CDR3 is TGCGCCAGCAGCTTGGGGCCAACGGGGAATGGCTACACCTTC.

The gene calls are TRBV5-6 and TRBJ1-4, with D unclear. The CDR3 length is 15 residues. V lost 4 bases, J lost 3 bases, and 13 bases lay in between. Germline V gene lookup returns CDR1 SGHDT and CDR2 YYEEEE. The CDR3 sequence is CASSLLTAANEKLFF. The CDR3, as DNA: TGTGCCAGCAGCCTATTGACTGCGGCTAATGAAAAACTGTTTTTT.

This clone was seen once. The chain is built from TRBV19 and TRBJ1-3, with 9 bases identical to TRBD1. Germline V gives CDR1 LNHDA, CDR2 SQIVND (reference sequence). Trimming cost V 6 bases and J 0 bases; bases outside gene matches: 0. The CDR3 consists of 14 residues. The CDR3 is CASRTGGSGNTIYF. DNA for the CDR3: TGTGCCAGTAGGACAGGGGGCTCTGGAAACACCATATATTTT.

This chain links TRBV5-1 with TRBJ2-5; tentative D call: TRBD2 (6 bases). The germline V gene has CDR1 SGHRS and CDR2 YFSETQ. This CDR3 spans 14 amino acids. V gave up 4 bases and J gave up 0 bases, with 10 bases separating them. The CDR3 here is CASSTVADQETQYF. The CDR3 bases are TGCGCCAGCAGCACCGTAGCGGACCAAGAGACCCAGTACTTC.

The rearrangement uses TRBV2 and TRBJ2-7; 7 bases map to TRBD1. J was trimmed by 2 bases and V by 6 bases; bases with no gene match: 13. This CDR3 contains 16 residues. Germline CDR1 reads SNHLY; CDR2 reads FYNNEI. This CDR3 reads CASSAYRTGTTYEQYF. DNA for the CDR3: TGTGCCAGCAGCGCCTACCGGACAGGCACAACCTACGAGCAGTACTTC.

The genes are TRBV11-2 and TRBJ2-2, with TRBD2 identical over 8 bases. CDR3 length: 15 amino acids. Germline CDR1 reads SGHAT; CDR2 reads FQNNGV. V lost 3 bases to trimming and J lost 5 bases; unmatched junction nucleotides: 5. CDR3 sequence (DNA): TGTGCCAGCAGCTTCTCCGGGGGGGAAACCGGGGAGCTGTTTTTT. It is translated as CASSFSGGETGELFF.

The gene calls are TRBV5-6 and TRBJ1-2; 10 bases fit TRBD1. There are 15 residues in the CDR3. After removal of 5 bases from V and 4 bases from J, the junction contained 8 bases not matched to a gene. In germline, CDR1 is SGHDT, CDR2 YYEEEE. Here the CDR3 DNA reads TGTGCCAGCAGTTCGGGACAGGGGATTTCCTATGGCTACACCTTC. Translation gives CASSSGQGISYGYTF. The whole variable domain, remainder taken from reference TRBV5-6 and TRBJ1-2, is DAGVTQSPTHLIKTRGQQVTLRCSPKSGHDTVSWYQQALGQGPQFIFQYYEEEERQRGNFPDRFSGHQFPNYSSELNVNALLLGDSALYLCASSSGQGISYGYTFGSGTRLTVV.

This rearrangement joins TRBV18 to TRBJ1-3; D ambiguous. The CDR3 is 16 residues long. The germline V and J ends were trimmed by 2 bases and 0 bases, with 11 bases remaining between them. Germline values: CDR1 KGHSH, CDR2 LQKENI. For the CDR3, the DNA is TGTGCCAGCTCACCAAATCCCTGGAGCTCTGGAAACACCATATATTTT. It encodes CASSPNPWSSGNTIYF.

The CDR3 DNA follows: TGTGCCAGCAGCTCAACGTTACTAGGGGGAACGCAGTATTTT. Protein: CASSSTLLGGTQYF. V is TRBV7-2 and J is TRBJ2-3; D is perhaps TRBD1 (6 bases). Germline CDR1 reads SGHTA; CDR2 reads FQGNSA. This CDR3 has 14 amino acids. V was pared by 4 bases and J by 9 bases, with 17 bases between.

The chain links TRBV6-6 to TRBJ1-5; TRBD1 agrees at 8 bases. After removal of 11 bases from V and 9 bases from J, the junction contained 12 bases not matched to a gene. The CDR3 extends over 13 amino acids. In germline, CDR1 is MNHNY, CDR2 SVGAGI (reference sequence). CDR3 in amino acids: CAVQHTGGGPQHF. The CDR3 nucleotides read TGTGCCGTACAGCATACAGGGGGTGGGCCCCAGCATTTT.

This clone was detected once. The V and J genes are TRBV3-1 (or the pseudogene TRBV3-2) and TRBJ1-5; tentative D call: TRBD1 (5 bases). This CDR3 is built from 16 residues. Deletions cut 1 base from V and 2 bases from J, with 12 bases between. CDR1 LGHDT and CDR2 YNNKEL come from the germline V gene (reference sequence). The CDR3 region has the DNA TGTGCCAGCAGCCAAGGGTCAGGGTCCGGCAATCAGCCCCAGCATTTT. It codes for CASSQGSGSGNQPQHF.

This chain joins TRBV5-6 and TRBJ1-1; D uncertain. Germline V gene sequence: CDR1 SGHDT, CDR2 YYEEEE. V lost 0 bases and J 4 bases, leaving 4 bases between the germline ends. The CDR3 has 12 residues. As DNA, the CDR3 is TGTGCCAGCAGCTTGGCCTTCACTGAAGCTTTCTTT. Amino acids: CASSLAFTEAFF.

The DNA of the CDR3 is TGTGCCAGCAGCTTGGACGGGGACACTGAAGCTTTCTTT. Translation: CASSLDGDTEAFF. This chain connects TRBV7-3 to TRBJ1-1; the D is unclear. CDR3 length equals 13 residues. The germline V and J ends were trimmed by 3 bases and 3 bases, with 8 bases remaining between them. The germline V gene encodes CDR1 SGHTA and CDR2 FQGTGA.

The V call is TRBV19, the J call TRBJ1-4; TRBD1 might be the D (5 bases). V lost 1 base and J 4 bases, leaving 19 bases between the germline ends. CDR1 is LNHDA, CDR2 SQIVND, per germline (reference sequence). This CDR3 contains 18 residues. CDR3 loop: CASSIGQGPGSFNEKLFF. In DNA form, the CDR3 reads TGTGCCAGTAGTATAGGGCAGGGTCCAGGATCATTTAATGAAAAACTGTTTTTT.

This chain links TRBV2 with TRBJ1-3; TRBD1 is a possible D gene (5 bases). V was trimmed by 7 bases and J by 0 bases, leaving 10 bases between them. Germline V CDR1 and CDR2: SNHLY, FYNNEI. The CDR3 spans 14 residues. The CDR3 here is CASTGGASGNTIYF. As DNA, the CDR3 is TGTGCCAGCACCGGAGGGGCCTCTGGAAACACCATATATTTT.

CDR3 sequence: CAISRQGGNSPLHF. The DNA of the CDR3 is TGTGCCATCAGCCGACAGGGGGGTAATTCACCCCTCCACTTT. V and J are TRBV10-3 and TRBJ1-6, with 9 nucleotides matching TRBD1. The CDR3 has 14 residues. The ends lost 6 bases at V and 6 bases at J; junction bases unmatched: 3. CDR1 and CDR2 from the germline V gene are ENHRY and SYGVKD.